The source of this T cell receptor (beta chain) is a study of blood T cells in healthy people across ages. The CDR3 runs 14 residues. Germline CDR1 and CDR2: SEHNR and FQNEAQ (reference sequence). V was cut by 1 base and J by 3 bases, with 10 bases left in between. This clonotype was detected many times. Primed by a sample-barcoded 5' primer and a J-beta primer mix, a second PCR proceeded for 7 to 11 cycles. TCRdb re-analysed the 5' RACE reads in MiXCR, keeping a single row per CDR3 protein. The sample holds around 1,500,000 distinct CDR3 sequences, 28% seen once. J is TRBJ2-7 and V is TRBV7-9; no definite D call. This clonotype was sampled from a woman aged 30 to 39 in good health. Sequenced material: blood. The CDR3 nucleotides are TGTGCCAGCAGCTTAGGCTCGCCAGGCTACGAGCAGTACTTC. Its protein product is CASSLGSPGYEQYF. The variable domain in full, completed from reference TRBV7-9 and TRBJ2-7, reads DTGVSQNPRHKITKRGQNVTFRCDPISEHNRLYWYRQTLGQGPEFLTYFQNEAQLEKSRLLSDRFSAERPKGSFSTLEIQRTEQGDSAMYLCASSLGSPGYEQYFGPGTRLTVT.